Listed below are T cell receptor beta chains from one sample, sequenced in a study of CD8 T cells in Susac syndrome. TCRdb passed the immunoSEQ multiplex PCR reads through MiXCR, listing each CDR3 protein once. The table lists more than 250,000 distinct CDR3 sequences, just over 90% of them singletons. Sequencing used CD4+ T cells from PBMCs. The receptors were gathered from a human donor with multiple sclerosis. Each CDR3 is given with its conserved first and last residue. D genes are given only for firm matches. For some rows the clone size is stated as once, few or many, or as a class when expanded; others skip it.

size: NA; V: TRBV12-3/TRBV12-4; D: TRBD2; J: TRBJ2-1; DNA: TGTGCCAGCAGCCCGATATCCCCGGGAGGGACTAGCGGAGATTACAATGAGCAGTTCTTC; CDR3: CASSPISPGGTSGDYNEQFF
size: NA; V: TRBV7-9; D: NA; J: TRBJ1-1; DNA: TGTGCCAGCAGCTCGATTCGTACGAACACTGAAGCTTTCTTT; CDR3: CASSSIRTNTEAFF
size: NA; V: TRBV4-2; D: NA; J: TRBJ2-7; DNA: TGTGCCAGCAGCCTCAGCCGGGAGCCAACCTACGAGCAGTACTTC; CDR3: CASSLSREPTYEQYF
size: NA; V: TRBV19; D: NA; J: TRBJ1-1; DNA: TGTGCCAGTAGTATAGATCTCGGCAGGACCACTGAAGCTTTCTTT; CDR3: CASSIDLGRTTEAFF
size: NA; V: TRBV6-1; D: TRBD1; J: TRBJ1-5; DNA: TGTGCCAGCAGTCCCGGCCAGGGGGGGACTCAGCCCCAGCATTTT; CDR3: CASSPGQGGTQPQHF
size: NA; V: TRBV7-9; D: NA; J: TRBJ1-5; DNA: TGTGCCAGCAGCCCGGGACACCTGAGGAATCAGCCCCAGCATTTT; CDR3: CASSPGHLRNQPQHF
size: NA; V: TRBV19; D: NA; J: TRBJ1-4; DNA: TGTGCCAGTACGTGGGGGGCAGGAGAAAAACTGTTTTTT; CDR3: CASTWGAGEKLFF
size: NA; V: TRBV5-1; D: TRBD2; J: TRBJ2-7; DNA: TGCGCCAGCAGCGACCCGAGGGCTAGCGGGAGGAGCTCCTACGAGCAGTACTTC; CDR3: CASSDPRASGRSSYEQYF
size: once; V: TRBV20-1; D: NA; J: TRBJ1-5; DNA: TGCAGTGCTAGCTGGGGATATAGCAATCAGCCCCAGCATTTT; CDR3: CSASWGYSNQPQHF
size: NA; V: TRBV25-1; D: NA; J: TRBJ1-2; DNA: TGTGCCAGCAGGCCGCAGGGTAACTATGGCTACACCTTC; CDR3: CASRPQGNYGYTF
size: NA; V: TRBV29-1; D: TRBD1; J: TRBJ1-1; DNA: TGCAGCGTTGACCCGACAGGGACTTATGAAGTGGGTTTCTTT; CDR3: CSVDPTGTYEVGFF
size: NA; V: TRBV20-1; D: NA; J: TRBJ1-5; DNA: TGCAGTGCTAGCGAACGGACGGGAAGCAATCAGCCCCAGCATTTT; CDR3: CSASERTGSNQPQHF
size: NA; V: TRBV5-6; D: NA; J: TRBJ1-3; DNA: TGTGCCAGCAGCTTGGGAGGACCCTCTGGAAACACCATATATTTT; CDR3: CASSLGGPSGNTIYF
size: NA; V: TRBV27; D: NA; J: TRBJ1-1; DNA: TGTGCCAGCAGCCCGCTGGGGGAGTACACTGAAGCTTTCTTT; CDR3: CASSPLGEYTEAFF
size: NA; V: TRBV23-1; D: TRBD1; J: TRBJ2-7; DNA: TGCGCCAGCAGTCAAGCCAAAAAACCCGACCGGGACAGGGGCACCTACGAGCAGTACTTC; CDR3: CASSQAKKPDRDRGTYEQYF
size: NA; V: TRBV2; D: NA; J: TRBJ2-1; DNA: TGTGCCAGCAGTGTTAAAAGGATAAACAATGAGCAGTTCTTC; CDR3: CASSVKRINNEQFF
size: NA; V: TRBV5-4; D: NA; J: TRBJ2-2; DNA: TGTGCCAGCAGCCGACGGAGGGGGGCTAACACCGGGGAGCTGTTTTTT; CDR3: CASSRRRGANTGELFF
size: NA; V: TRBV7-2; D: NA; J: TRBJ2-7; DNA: TGTGCCAGCAGCTTAGCAAAACCTCACGAGCAGTACTTC; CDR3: CASSLAKPHEQYF
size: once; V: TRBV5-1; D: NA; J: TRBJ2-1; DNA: TGCGCCAGCAGCTTGGTCGGGCCTTACAATGAGCAGTTCTTC; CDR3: CASSLVGPYNEQFF
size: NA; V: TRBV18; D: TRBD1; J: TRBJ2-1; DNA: TGTGCCAGCTCCCATACAGGGGGCAAAAATGAGCAGTTCTTC; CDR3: CASSHTGGKNEQFF
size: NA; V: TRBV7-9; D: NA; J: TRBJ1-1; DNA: TGTGCCAGCAGCTTCGAGAACACTGAAGCTTTCTTT; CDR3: CASSFENTEAFF
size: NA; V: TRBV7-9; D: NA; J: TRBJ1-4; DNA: TGTGCCAGCAGCTTAGGGGGTGGTGCAGTACTCCTTGAAAAACTGTTTTTT; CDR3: CASSLGGGAVLLEKLFF
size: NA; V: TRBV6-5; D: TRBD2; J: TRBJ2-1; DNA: TGTGCCAGCAGTCACGAGAGCGGGAAGTACAATGAGCAGTTCTTC; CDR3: CASSHESGKYNEQFF
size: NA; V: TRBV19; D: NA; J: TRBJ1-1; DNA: TGTGCCAGTAGTATAGATACGGTTATGAACACTGAAGCTTTCTTT; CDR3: CASSIDTVMNTEAFF
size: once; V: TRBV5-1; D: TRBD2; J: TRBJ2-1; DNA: TGCGCCAGCAGCTTGGTAGTAGCGGGATTCAATGAGCAGTTCTTC; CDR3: CASSLVVAGFNEQFF
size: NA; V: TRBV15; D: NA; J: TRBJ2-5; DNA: TGTGCCACCAGCAGAGATCACAAAGAGACCCAGTACTTC; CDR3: CATSRDHKETQYF
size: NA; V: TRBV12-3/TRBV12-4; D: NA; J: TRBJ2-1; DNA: TGTGCCTCGACGCGGGTCTACAATGAGCAGTTCTTC; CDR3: CASTRVYNEQFF
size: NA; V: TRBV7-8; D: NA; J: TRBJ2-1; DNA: TGTGCCAGCAGCCCCCGTTGGGTCAGCAATGAGCAGTTCTTC; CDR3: CASSPRWVSNEQFF
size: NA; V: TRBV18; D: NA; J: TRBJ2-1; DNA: TGTGCCAGCTCAGCTCCGGGACTTAGTGAGCAGTTCTTC; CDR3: CASSAPGLSEQFF
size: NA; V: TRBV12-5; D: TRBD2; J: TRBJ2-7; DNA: TGTGCTAGTGGTTCCGGGAGGCCCTCCTACGAGCAGTACTTC; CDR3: CASGSGRPSYEQYF
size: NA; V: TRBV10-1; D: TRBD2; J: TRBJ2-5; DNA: TGCGCCAGCAGCCGCGGGACTAGCGACATTGGAGAGACCCAGTACTTC; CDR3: CASSRGTSDIGETQYF
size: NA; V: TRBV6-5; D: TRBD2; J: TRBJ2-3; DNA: TGTGCCAGCAGTTACTTATCGCTTGGACTAGCGGGGATGAGAGATACGCAGTATTTT; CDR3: CASSYLSLGLAGMRDTQYF
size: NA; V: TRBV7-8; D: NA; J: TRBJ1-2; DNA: TGTGCCAGCAGCCAGGACTCAAAGCAGGGCTACACCTTC; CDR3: CASSQDSKQGYTF
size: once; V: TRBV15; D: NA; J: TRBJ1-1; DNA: TGTGCCACCAGCAGAGAGTTTGACACTGAAGCTTTCTTT; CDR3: CATSREFDTEAFF
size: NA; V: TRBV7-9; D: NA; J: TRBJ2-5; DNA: TGTGCCAGCAGCGCTGGACAGCCCTTCCAAGAGACCCAGTACTTC; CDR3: CASSAGQPFQETQYF
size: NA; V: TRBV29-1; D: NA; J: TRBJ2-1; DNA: TGCAGCGTTGAAGAATCGCGTGGTAATGAGCAGTTCTTC; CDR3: CSVEESRGNEQFF
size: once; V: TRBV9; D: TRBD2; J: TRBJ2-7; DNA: TGTGCCAGCAGCGGCACGGGCGGGAGGGCGGAAGAGCAGTACTTC; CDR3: CASSGTGGRAEEQYF